Shown below are 18 T cell receptor beta chains from a single sample sequenced in a study of blood T cells in healthy people across ages. The authors ran a second PCR of about 7 to 11 cycles using a sample-barcoded 5' primer and a J-beta primer mix. TCRdb itself ran the 5' RACE reads through MiXCR, one entry per CDR3 protein. The sample contains 710,000 or so distinct CDR3 sequences, 20% to 25% of which appear only once. Sequenced: blood. The source is a man aged 70 or older in good health.

V gene TRBV28 combines with J gene TRBJ2-2; no clear D gene. In germline, CDR1 is MDHEN, CDR2 SYDVKM. The CDR3 extends over 12 amino acids. Trimming stripped 6 bases from V and 4 bases from J, with 6 bases between. CDR3 sequence: CASRWSTGELFF. CDR3 sequence (DNA): TGTGCCAGCAGATGGTCCACCGGGGAGCTGTTTTTT.

V gene TRBV6-2 or TRBV6-3 combines with J gene TRBJ1-5; TRBD1 aligns across 8 bases. The CDR3 extends over 15 amino acids. Unmatched junction bases numbered 9, after V lost 5 bases and J lost 6 bases. The germline gives CDR1 MNHEY, CDR2 SVGEGT. CDR3 region: CASSNTGGTSQPQHF. The CDR3 nucleotides read TGTGCCAGCAGTAATACAGGGGGAACGTCTCAGCCCCAGCATTTT.

This chain joins TRBV27 and TRBJ1-1, with D possibly TRBD1 on 6 matching bases. Germline lookup yields CDR1 MNHEY and CDR2 SMNVEV (reference sequence). The CDR3 runs 13 residues. Deletions cut 6 bases from V and 6 bases from J, with 14 bases between. CDR3 in amino acids: CASSTGTSPEAFF. The DNA of the CDR3 is TGTGCCAGCAGCACAGGGACATCCCCTGAAGCTTTCTTT.

This chain uses TRBV28 with TRBJ1-2; 7 nucleotides line up with TRBD1. The CDR3 is 14 residues long. Trimming at V came to 3 bases and at J to 5 bases, leaving 6 bases not matched to a gene. Per the germline V gene, CDR1 is MDHEN and CDR2 is SYDVKM. CDR3 sequence: CASSLQGGSYGYTF. DNA for the CDR3: TGTGCCAGCAGTTTGCAGGGGGGCTCTTATGGCTACACCTTC.

This clonotype has just a few counts. It may be a read error: a sequence one base away is much more abundant. The conserved closing phenylalanine or tryptophan is absent in this CDR3, likely reflecting a read error. The DNA is omitted, as the CDR3 cannot be located on it reliably, and the CDR3 follows TCRdb's listing. This chain connects TRBV27 to TRBJ2-5; the table assigns TRBD2, which was not confirmed against the DNA. In germline, CDR1 is MNHEY, CDR2 SMNVEV (reference sequence). The CDR3 totals 15 residues, both ends included. The CDR3 region is CASRPLGLGTYERYV.

This clonotype occurred a few times. This chain connects TRBV6-5 to TRBJ1-2; D unclear. The CDR3 runs 17 residues. The germline CDR1 and CDR2 sequences are MNHEY and SVGAGI. Trimming left V 0 bases short and J 8 bases short, with 22 bases between. CDR3 bases: TGTGCCAGCAGTTACTCGGGCCCATCAAAGGCTGGGGTGGGCTACACCTTC. Amino acid sequence: CASSYSGPSKAGVGYTF.

This clonotype occurred a few times. The chain carries TRBV7-9 and TRBJ2-4; D possibly corresponds to TRBD1 (5 bases). Germline lookup yields CDR1 SEHNR and CDR2 FQNEAQ (reference sequence). There are 17 residues in the CDR3. Between the trimmed V and J ends, which lost 2 bases and 0 bases, there was a span of 14 bases. The CDR3 here is CASSLFRQTLAKNIQYF. The CDR3 DNA follows: TGTGCCAGCAGCTTATTCCGACAGACCCTAGCCAAAAACATTCAGTACTTC.

This sequence joins TRBV29-1 and TRBJ1-2; D not certain. V lost 5 bases and J 13 bases, leaving 11 bases between the germline ends. Germline CDR1 reads SQVTM; CDR2 reads ANQGSEA. CDR3 length: 9 residues. The chain's CDR3 is CSVPSPRTF. The CDR3 bases are TGCAGCGTTCCATCACCTCGCACCTTC.

This clonotype appeared many times. In DNA, the CDR3 is TGCAGTGCTCCGGGGACTAGCGGGAGGGCCCCAGATACGCAGTATTTT. Encoded protein: CSAPGTSGRAPDTQYF. The rearrangement joins TRBV20-1 to TRBJ2-3; 16 bases match TRBD2. CDR3 length: 16 amino acids. V lost 5 bases, J lost 4 bases, and 6 bases stayed unmatched. Germline V gene sequence: CDR1 DFQATT, CDR2 SNEGSKA (reference sequence).

This clonotype was observed a handful of times. No conserved phenylalanine or tryptophan ends this CDR3, so it is likely a read error. The chain carries TRBV18 and TRBJ1-1; 8 bases align to TRBD1. V lost 4 bases and J lost 4; bases outside the gene matches: 5. Germline CDR1 is KGHSH and CDR2 is LQKENI. CDR3 length: 14 residues. The CDR3 DNA is TGTGCCAGCTCACGACAGGGGATGGGCACTGAAGCTTTCCTT. This sequence encodes CASSRQGMGTEAFL.

This clonotype has only a few counts. V is TRBV28 and J is TRBJ2-6, with D unresolved. In germline, CDR1 is MDHEN, CDR2 SYDVKM. The CDR3 covers 15 residues. V lost 6 bases and J lost 0, with 9 bases in between. CDR3 residues: CASSPWGSGANVLTF. In nucleotides, the CDR3 is TGTGCCAGCAGCCCTTGGGGCTCTGGGGCCAACGTCCTGACTTTC.

The V and J genes are TRBV5-1 and TRBJ1-1, with 7 bases fitting TRBD1. The J segment lost 3 bases and the V segment lost 2 bases, leaving 7 bases of the junction unmatched. There are 15 residues in the CDR3. Germline V lookup: CDR1 SGHRS, CDR2 YFSETQ. CDR3 sequence (DNA): TGCGCCAGCAGCTTAGATGACAGGGCGCACACTGAAGCTTTCTTT. This sequence encodes CASSLDDRAHTEAFF. Using reference TRBV5-1 and TRBJ1-1 for the parts outside the CDR3, the full variable domain is KAGVTQTPRYLIKTRGQQVTLSCSPISGHRSVSWYQQTPGQGLQFLFEYFSETQRNKGNFPGRFSGRQFSNSRSEMNVSTLELGDSALYLCASSLDDRAHTEAFFGQGTRLTVV.

This clonotype was seen a few times. V usage is TRBV12-3 or TRBV12-4 and J usage is TRBJ1-2, with D perhaps TRBD1 (5 bases). This CDR3 is built from 13 residues. V was trimmed by 4 bases and J by 6 bases, leaving 12 bases between them. The CDR3: CASSSGRVDGYTF. CDR3 nucleotide sequence: TGTGCCAGCAGTTCCGGCAGGGTGGATGGCTACACCTTC.

The chain uses TRBV18 and TRBJ2-5; maybe TRBD2 (6 bases). V shed 4 bases and J shed 0 bases, with 12 bases lying between them. Germline CDR1 reads KGHSH; CDR2 reads LQKENI. CDR3 size: 15 residues. CDR3 in DNA: TGTGCCAGCTCACATTCCCGGGACTACCAAGAGACCCAGTACTTC. This encodes CASSHSRDYQETQYF.

This clonotype has only a few counts. This chain uses TRBV7-2 with TRBJ2-3, with 10 bases identical to TRBD2. V was clipped by 5 bases and J by 3 bases; unmatched bases: 11. The CDR3 is 17 residues long. In germline, CDR1 is SGHTA, CDR2 FQGNSA. CDR3 sequence reads: CASSPTLLAGRTDTQYF. CDR3 DNA: TGTGCCAGCAGCCCTACTCTACTAGCGGGAAGGACAGATACGCAGTATTTT.

This clonotype was detected a few times. The V and J genes are TRBV7-9 and TRBJ2-4, with D uncertain. This CDR3 contains 16 residues. Germline V gives CDR1 SEHNR, CDR2 FQNEAQ (reference sequence). V was trimmed by 3 bases and J by 4 bases, leaving 16 bases between them. CDR3 sequence (DNA): TGTGCCAGCAGCTTTGGGCAACTCGTGGGAAAAAACATTCAGTACTTC. Translating gives CASSFGQLVGKNIQYF.

This chain connects TRBV20-1 to TRBJ2-1, with D hard to call. Looked up from germline, CDR1 is DFQATT and CDR2 is SNEGSKA (reference sequence). The CDR3 runs 12 residues. Deletions cut 6 bases from V and 7 bases from J, with 13 bases between. The CDR3 DNA sequence: TGCAGTGCCACTCAGGAGTGGAATGAGCAGTTCTTC. Its protein is CSATQEWNEQFF.

The sample holds a few counts of this clonotype. The V gene is TRBV25-1, the J gene TRBJ2-5; D is possibly TRBD2 (5 bases). V lost 6 bases and J lost 5, with 13 bases in between. The CDR3 runs to 13 residues. CDR1 and CDR2 (germline): MGHDK, SYGVNS. CDR3: CASRDSTVETQYF. Here the CDR3 DNA reads TGTGCCAGCAGGGACTCGACGGTGGAGACCCAGTACTTC.